These 11 T cell receptor beta chains were sequenced from one sample in a study of CD8 T cell repertoires and HIV-1 epitope variants. Clones were read by immunoSEQ multiplex PCR, and TCRdb kept only the in-frame ones, dropping some. The sample has about 4,900 clones; 50% to 75% are singletons. For these receptors, no antigen is known. The specimen sequenced was cultured CD8+ T cells derived from PBMCs. Source of these receptors: a male donor with HIV.

The rearrangement links TRBV7-6 to TRBJ2-3; TRBD1 agrees at 9 bases. V lost 3 bases to trimming and J lost 3 bases; unmatched junction nucleotides: 1. The V gene's germline CDR1 is SGHVS and CDR2 FNYEAQ. This CDR3 is 14 amino acids long. The CDR3, as DNA: TGTGCCAGCAGCTTGGGACAGGGAACAGATACGCAGTATTTT. Its protein product is CASSLGQGTDTQYF.

V and J are TRBV4-1 and TRBJ2-4, with 7 bases matching TRBD1. This CDR3 comprises 22 residues. CDR1 and CDR2 (germline): MGHRA, YSYEKL. J was trimmed by 0 bases and V by 1 base; bases with no gene match: 21. The CDR3 protein is CASSQAEHGYTGTALAKNIQYF. CDR3 DNA: TGCGCCAGCAGCCAAGCCGAACACGGGTACACCGGGACAGCCCTAGCCAAAAACATTCAGTACTTC.

This clone was detected only once. The rearrangement joins TRBV27 to TRBJ2-1, with 12 bases matching TRBD2. Trimming cost V 5 bases and J 9 bases; bases outside gene matches: 11. CDR3 length equals 16 residues. CDR1 and CDR2 from the germline V gene are MNHEY and SMNVEV (reference sequence). CDR3 in DNA: TGTGCCAGCAGTACCATCTCTAGCGGGGGGGCCAGTGAGCAGTTCTTC. This codes for CASSTISSGGASEQFF.

V usage is TRBV27 and J usage is TRBJ2-1, with 8 bases matching TRBD2. CDR3 length equals 14 residues. The V and J ends lost 7 bases and 9 bases, in that order; junction bases with no gene match: 11. Per germline, CDR1 MNHEY and CDR2 SMNVEV (reference sequence). The CDR3 protein is CASIRPGLGREQFF. The DNA for the CDR3 is TGTGCCAGCATTCGACCGGGACTAGGCCGTGAGCAGTTCTTC.

The rearrangement joins TRBV29-1 to TRBJ2-3; the D is unclear. The germline CDR1 and CDR2 sequences are SQVTM and ANQGSEA. CDR3 length: 13 residues. Between the trimmed V and J ends, which lost 5 bases and 1 base, there was a span of 10 bases. CDR3 sequence reads: CSVSKGGTDTQYF. The CDR3 bases are TGCAGCGTTAGTAAGGGTGGCACAGATACGCAGTATTTT.

Judged by abundance, this clone is medium-sized (0.01 to 0.1%). V and J are TRBV7-2 and TRBJ1-2, with a tentative D call TRBD1 (6 bases). The germline gives CDR1 SGHTA, CDR2 FQGNSA. V shed 2 bases and J shed 8 bases, with 15 bases lying between them. There are 14 residues in the CDR3. CDR3 sequence: CASSLQVPGEGYTF. CDR3 nucleotide sequence: TGTGCCAGCAGCTTACAGGTGCCAGGGGAAGGCTACACCTTC.

This clone occurred once. The chain links TRBV19 to TRBJ1-1; no definite D call. Germline V lookup: CDR1 LNHDA, CDR2 SQIVND (reference sequence). This CDR3 is 13 amino acids long. V was trimmed by 1 base and J by 1 base, leaving 4 bases between them. CDR3 residues: CASSIGRNTEAFF. Here the CDR3 DNA reads TGTGCCAGTAGTATAGGACGGAACACTGAAGCTTTCTTT. Full variable domain (rest looked up from reference TRBV19 and TRBJ1-1): DGGITQSPKYLFRKEGQNVTLSCEQNLNHDAMYWYRQDPGQGLRLIYYSQIVNDFQKGDIAEGYSVSREKKESFPLTVTSAQKNPTAFYLCASSIGRNTEAFFGQGTRLTVV.

CDR3 loop: CASSLWSNQPQHF. In nucleotides, the CDR3 is TGTGCCAGCAGTTTATGGAGCAATCAGCCCCAGCATTTT. The chain is built from TRBV27 and TRBJ1-5; D unclear. The germline V and J ends were trimmed by 1 base and 1 base, with 2 bases remaining between them. Germline V gene lookup returns CDR1 MNHEY and CDR2 SMNVEV (reference sequence). The CDR3 loop spans 13 amino acids.

The chain uses TRBV15 and TRBJ2-1, with D possibly being TRBD1 or TRBD2 (6 bases each). The CDR3 extends over 16 amino acids. With 3 bases removed from V and 10 bases from J, the gap between germline ends came to 22 bases. Germline values: CDR1 LNHNV, CDR2 YYDKDF (reference sequence). The CDR3 nucleotides read TGTGCCACCAGCAGTCGCCTCGGGGGCGCATTGGTGGAGCAGTTCTTC. It encodes CATSSRLGGALVEQFF.

The V gene is TRBV27, the J gene TRBJ2-1; 11 nucleotides match TRBD2. The V and J ends lost 5 bases and 4 bases, in that order; junction bases with no gene match: 10. Germline values: CDR1 MNHEY, CDR2 SMNVEV (reference sequence). This CDR3 has 17 amino acids. The CDR3 protein is CASSGRVSGRVYNEQFF. As DNA, the CDR3 is TGTGCCAGCAGTGGTAGGGTTAGCGGGAGGGTTTACAATGAGCAGTTCTTC.

This chain joins TRBV10-1 and TRBJ2-7; 8 bases are shared with TRBD1. Germline V gene sequence: CDR1 WNHNN, CDR2 SYGVQD (reference sequence). This CDR3 contains 13 residues. V was clipped by 5 bases and J by 7 bases; unmatched bases: 7. CDR3: CASSLGQAGEQYF. DNA of the CDR3: TGCGCCAGCAGTTTGGGACAGGCGGGGGAGCAGTACTTC.